The T cell receptor (beta chain) under discussion was sequenced for a study of blood T cells in healthy people across ages. The germline CDR1 and CDR2 sequences are SGHDT and YYEEEE. The CDR3 totals 16 residues. Healthy Russian Caucasian donors spanned ages about 6 to 100 years. Primers used in a second PCR of roughly 7 to 12 cycles were a sample-barcoded 5' primer and a J-beta primer mix. Template switching added a 12-random-nucleotide identifier to every cDNA molecule. A single record per CDR3 protein comes from TCRdb applying MiXCR to the 5' RACE reads. The sample carries about 970,000 distinct CDR3 sequences, about 53% recorded once.

Sequenced material: blood. V usage is TRBV5-6 and J usage is TRBJ2-4, with 12 bases fitting TRBD2. Matching the DNA end better, TRBJ2-5 makes the J call doubtful. This sequence was found in a woman aged 55-69 years in good health. The DNA of the CDR3 is TGTGCCAGCAGCTCGACTAGCGGGAGTAGTTTGGAGACCCAGTACTTC. Its protein product is CASSSTSGSSLETQYF.